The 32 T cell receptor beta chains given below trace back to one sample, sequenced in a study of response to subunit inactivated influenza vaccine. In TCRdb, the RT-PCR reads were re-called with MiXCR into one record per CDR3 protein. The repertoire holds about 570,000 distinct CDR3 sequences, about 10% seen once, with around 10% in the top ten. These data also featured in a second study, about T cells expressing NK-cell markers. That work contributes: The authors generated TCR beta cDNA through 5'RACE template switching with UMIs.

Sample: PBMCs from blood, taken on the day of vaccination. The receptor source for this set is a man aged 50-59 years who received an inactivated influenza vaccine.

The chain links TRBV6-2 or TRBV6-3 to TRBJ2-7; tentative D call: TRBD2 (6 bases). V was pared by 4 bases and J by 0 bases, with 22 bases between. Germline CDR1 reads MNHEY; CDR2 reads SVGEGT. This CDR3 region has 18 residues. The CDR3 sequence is CASSFPPQARRGSYEQYF. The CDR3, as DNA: TGTGCCAGCAGTTTCCCACCCCAAGCGAGGAGGGGCTCCTACGAGCAGTACTTC.

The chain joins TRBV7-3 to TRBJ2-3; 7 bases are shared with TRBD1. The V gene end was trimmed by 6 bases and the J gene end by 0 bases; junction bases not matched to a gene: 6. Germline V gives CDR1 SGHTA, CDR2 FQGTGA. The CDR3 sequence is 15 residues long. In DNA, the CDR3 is TGTGCCAGCAGTCAAGGGGGCTCTAGCACAGATACGCAGTATTTT. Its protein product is CASSQGGSSTDTQYF.

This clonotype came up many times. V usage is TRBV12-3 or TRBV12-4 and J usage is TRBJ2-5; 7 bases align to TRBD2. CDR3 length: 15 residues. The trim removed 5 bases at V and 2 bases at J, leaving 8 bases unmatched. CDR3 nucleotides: TGTGCCAGCAGTCGAAGGGGCGGGGGTCAAGAGACCCAGTACTTC. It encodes CASSRRGGGQETQYF.

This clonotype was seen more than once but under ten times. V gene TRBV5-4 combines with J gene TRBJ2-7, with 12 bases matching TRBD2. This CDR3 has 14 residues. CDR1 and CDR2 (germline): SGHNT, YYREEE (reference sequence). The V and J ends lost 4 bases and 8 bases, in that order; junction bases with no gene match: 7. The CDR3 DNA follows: TGTGCCAGCAGCACTAGCGGGGGGACGGACCAGCAGTACTTC. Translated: CASSTSGGTDQQYF.

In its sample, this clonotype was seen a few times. As DNA, the CDR3 is TGCGCCAGCAGCTCCGAGTACAGGGGGCGATGGAATGGCTACACCTTC. Translated, it gives CASSSEYRGRWNGYTF. V gene TRBV5-1 combines with J gene TRBJ1-2, with 9 bases identical to TRBD1. This CDR3 spans 16 amino acids. Unmatched junction bases numbered 12, after V lost 3 bases and J lost 6 bases. Germline assignment: CDR1 SGHRS and CDR2 YFSETQ.

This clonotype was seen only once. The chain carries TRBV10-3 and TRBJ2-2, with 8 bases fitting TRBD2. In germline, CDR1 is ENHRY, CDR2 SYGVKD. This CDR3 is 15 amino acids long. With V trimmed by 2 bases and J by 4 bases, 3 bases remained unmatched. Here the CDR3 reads CAISEGLASTGELFF. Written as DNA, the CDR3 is TGTGCCATCAGTGAGGGACTAGCCAGCACCGGGGAGCTGTTTTTT.

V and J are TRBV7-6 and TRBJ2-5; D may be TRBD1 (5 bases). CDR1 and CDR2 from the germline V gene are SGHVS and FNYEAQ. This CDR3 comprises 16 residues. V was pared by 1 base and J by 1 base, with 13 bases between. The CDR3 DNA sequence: TGTGCCAGCAGCTTAGTCCACAGGTCACCCCAAGAGACCCAGTACTTC. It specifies CASSLVHRSPQETQYF.

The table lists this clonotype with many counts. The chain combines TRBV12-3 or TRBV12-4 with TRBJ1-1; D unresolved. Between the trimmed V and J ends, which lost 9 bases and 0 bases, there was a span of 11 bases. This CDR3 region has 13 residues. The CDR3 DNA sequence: TGTGCCAGTACCGGGTCCTTGAACACTGAAGCTTTCTTT. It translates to CASTGSLNTEAFF.

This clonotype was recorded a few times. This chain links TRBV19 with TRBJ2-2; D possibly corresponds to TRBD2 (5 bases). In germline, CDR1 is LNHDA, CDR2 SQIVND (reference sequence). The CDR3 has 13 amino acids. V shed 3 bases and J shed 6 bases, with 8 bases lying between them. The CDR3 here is CASSIGDAGELFF. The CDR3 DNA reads TGTGCCAGTAGTATCGGGGATGCCGGGGAGCTGTTTTTT.

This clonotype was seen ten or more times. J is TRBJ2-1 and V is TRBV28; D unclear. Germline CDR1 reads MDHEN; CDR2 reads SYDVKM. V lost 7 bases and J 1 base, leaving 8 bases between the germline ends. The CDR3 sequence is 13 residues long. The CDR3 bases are TGTGCCAGCACCCCTTCTTCCTACAATGAGCAGTTCTTC. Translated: CASTPSSYNEQFF.

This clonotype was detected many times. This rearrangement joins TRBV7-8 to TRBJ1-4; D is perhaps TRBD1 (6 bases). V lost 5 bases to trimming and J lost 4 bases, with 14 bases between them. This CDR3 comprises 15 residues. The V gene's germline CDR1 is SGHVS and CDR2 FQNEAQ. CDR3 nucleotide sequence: TGTGCCAGCAGCGACCGGGAGGGGGATAATGAAAAACTGTTTTTT. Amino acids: CASSDREGDNEKLFF. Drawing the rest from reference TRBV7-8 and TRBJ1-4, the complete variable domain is GAGVSQSPRYKVAKRGQDVALRCDPISGHVSLFWYQQALGQGPEFLTYFQNEAQLDKSGLPSDRFFAERPEGSVSTLKIQRTQQEDSAVYLCASSDREGDNEKLFFGSGTQLSVL.

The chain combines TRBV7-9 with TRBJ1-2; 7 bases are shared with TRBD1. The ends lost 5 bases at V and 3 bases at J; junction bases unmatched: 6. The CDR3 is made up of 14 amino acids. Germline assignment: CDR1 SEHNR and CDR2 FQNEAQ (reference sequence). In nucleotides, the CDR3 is TGTGCCAGCAGCCACTCGGGACAGTACTATGGCTACACCTTC. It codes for CASSHSGQYYGYTF.

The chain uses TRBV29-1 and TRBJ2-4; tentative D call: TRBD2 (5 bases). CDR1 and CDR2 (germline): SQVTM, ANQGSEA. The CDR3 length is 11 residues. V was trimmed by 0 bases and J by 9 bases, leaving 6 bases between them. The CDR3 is CSVEEGLIQYF. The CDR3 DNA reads TGCAGCGTTGAAGAAGGACTCATTCAGTACTTC.

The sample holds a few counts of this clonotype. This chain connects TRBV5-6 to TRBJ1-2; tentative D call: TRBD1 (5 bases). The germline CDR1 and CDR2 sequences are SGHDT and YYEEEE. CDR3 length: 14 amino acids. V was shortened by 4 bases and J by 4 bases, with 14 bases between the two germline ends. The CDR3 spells CASSLAGTPYGYTF. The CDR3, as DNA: TGTGCCAGCAGCCTAGCAGGGACCCCCTATGGCTACACCTTC. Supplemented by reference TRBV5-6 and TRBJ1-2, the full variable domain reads DAGVTQSPTHLIKTRGQQVTLRCSPKSGHDTVSWYQQALGQGPQFIFQYYEEEERQRGNFPDRFSGHQFPNYSSELNVNALLLGDSALYLCASSLAGTPYGYTFGSGTRLTVV.

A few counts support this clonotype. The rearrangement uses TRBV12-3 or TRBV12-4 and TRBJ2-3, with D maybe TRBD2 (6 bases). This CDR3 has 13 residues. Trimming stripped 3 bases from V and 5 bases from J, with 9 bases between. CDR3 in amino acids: CASSFWEEDTQYF. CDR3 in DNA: TGTGCCAGCAGTTTTTGGGAGGAAGATACGCAGTATTTT.

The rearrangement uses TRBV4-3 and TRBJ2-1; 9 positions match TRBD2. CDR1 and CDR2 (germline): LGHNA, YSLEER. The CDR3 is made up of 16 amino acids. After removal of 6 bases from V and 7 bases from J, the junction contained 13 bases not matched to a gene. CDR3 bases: TGCGCCAGCAGTCTGGGAAGCGGGAGGTCAAGGAATGAGCAGTTCTTC. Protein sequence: CASSLGSGRSRNEQFF.

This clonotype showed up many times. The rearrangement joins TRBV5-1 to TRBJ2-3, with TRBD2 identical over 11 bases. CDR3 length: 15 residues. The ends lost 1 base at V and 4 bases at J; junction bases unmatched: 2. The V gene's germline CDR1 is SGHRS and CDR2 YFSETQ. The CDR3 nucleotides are TGCGCCAGCAGCTTGACTAGCGGGGGTGCAGATACGCAGTATTTT. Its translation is CASSLTSGGADTQYF.

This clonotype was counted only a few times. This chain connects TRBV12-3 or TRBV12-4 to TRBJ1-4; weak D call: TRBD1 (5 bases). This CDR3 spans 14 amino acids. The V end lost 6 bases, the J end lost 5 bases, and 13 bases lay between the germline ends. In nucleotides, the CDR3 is TGTGCCAGCAGACCGGGACGTTCGAATGAAAAACTGTTTTTT. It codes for CASRPGRSNEKLFF.

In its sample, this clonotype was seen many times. CDR3 loop: CSAHRAQNSPLHF. The CDR3 DNA reads TGCAGTGCTCACCGGGCCCAAAATTCACCCCTCCACTTT. This rearrangement joins TRBV20-1 to TRBJ1-6; D unresolved. Germline V gene sequence: CDR1 DFQATT, CDR2 SNEGSKA (reference sequence). The CDR3 loop spans 13 amino acids. V was clipped by 5 bases and J by 7 bases, with 12 bases between them.

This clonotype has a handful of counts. CDR3 nucleotide sequence: TGTGCCAGCAGTGTGGTCGGGGAGCTGTTTTTT. Its protein product is CASSVVGELFF. This chain uses TRBV2 with TRBJ2-2, with unresolved D. Germline V gene lookup returns CDR1 SNHLY and CDR2 FYNNEI. CDR3 size: 11 residues. V dropped 4 bases and J dropped 7 bases, with 4 bases sitting between them.

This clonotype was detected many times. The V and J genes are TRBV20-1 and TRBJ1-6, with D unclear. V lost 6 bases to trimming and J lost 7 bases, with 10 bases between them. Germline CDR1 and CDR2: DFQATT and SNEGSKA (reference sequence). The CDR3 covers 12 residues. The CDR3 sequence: CSAEIGNSPLHF. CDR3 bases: TGCAGTGCCGAGATCGGGAATTCACCCCTCCACTTT.

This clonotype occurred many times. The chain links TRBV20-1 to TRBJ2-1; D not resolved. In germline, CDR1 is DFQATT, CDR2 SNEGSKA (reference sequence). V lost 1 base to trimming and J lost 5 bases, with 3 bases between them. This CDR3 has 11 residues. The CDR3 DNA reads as TGCAGTGCTAGAGCGGACAATGAGCAGTTCTTC. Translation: CSARADNEQFF.

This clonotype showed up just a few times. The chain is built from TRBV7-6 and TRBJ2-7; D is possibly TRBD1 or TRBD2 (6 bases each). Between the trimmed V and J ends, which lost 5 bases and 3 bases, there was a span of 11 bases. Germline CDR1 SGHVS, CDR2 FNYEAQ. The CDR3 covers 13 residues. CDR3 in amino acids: CASSSRGLYEQYF. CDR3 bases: TGTGCCAGCAGCAGTCGGGGGCTCTACGAGCAGTACTTC.

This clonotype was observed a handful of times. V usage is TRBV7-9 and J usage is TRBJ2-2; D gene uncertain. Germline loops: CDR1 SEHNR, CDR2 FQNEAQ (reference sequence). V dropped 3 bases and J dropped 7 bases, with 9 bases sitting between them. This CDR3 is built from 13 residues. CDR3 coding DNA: TGTGCCAGCAGCTTTTGGGGTGACGGGGAGCTGTTTTTT. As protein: CASSFWGDGELFF.

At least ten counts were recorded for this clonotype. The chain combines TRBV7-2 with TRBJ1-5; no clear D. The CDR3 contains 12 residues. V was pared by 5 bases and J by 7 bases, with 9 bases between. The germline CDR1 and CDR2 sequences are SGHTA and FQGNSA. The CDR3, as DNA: TGTGCCAGCAGCCTGGGGTTACAGCCCCAGCATTTT. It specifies CASSLGLQPQHF.

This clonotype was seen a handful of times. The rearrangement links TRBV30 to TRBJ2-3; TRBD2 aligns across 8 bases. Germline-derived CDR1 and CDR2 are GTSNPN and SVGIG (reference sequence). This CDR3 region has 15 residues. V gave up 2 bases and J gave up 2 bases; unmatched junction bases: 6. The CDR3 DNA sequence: TGTGCCTGGAGTCGGGGGGGGGAGAACACAGATACGCAGTATTTT. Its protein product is CAWSRGGENTDTQYF.

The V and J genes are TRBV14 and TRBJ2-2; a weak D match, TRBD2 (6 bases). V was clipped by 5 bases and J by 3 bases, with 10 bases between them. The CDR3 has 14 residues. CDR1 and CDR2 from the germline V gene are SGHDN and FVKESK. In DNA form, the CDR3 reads TGTGCCAGCAGCGTACGGGGGTACACCGGGGAGCTGTTTTTT. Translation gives CASSVRGYTGELFF.

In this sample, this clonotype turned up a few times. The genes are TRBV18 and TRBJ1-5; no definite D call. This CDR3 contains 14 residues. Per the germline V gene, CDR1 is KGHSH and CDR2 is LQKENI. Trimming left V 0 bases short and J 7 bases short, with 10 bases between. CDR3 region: CASSPPHLSQPQHF. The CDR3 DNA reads TGTGCCAGCTCACCACCCCATTTATCGCAGCCCCAGCATTTT.

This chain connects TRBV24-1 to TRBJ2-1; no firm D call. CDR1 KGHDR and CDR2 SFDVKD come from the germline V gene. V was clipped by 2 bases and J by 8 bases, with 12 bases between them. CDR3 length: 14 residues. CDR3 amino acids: CATSDWANLDEQFF. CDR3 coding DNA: TGTGCCACCAGTGATTGGGCCAATCTCGATGAGCAGTTCTTC.

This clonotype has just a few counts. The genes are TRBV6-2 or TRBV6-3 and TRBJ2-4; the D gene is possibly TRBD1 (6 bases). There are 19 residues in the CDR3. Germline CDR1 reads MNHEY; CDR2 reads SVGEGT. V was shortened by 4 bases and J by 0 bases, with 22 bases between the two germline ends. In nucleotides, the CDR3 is TGTGCCAGCAGTTTTCACAGGGAAAAACCAGCGGAAGCCAAAAACATTCAGTACTTC. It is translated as CASSFHREKPAEAKNIQYF.

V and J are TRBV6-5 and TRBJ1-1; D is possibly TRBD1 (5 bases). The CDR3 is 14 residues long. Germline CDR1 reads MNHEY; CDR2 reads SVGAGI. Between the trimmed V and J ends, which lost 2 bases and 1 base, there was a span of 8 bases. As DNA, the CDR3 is TGTGCCAGCAGTTACGAGACAGCGAACACTGAAGCTTTCTTT. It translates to CASSYETANTEAFF.

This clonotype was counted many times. The CDR3 region is CSARGSNQPQHF. The DNA of the CDR3 is TGCAGCGCTCGGGGAAGCAATCAGCCCCAGCATTTT. V gene TRBV20-1 combines with J gene TRBJ1-5; D remains unclear. Germline V gene lookup returns CDR1 DFQATT and CDR2 SNEGSKA (reference sequence). This CDR3 has 12 amino acids.